These 15 T cell receptor beta chains were sequenced from one sample in a study of blood T cell repertoires in COVID-19. Profiling relied on immunoSEQ multiplex PCR, and the TCRdb table lists in-frame clones only, not all of them. There are approximately 160,000 clones in the sample; around four fifths occur only once, and roughly 8% lies in the top ten. Sample: PBMCs or T cells enriched from blood (not recorded which). These receptors all come from a woman between 50 and 59 years old who had recovered from COVID-19.

This clone was seen just once. The genes are TRBV19 and TRBJ2-1; TRBD2 might be the D (7 bases). This CDR3 has 17 residues. Germline lookup yields CDR1 LNHDA and CDR2 SQIVND (reference sequence). V was shortened by 0 bases and J by 8 bases, with 20 bases between the two germline ends. CDR3 nucleotide sequence: TGTGCCAGTAGTATAGATCTGGGGGGGCCCCTTTTCTATGAGCAGTTCTTC. It codes for CASSIDLGGPLFYEQFF.

The J gene is TRBJ2-7, the V gene TRBV7-2; D ambiguous. This CDR3 has 15 residues. The V and J ends lost 1 base and 0 bases respectively, with 10 bases between them. Germline V gene data show CDR1 as SGHTA and CDR2 as FQGNSA. CDR3 in amino acids: CASSLESAFSYEQYF. The CDR3 bases are TGTGCCAGCAGCTTAGAAAGCGCATTCTCCTACGAGCAGTACTTC.

The V and J genes are TRBV5-1 and TRBJ2-2, with 9 nucleotides matching TRBD1. The V and J ends lost 4 bases and 1 base, in that order; junction bases with no gene match: 5. Germline CDR1 SGHRS, CDR2 YFSETQ. CDR3 size: 16 residues. The CDR3 DNA sequence: TGCGCCAGCAGCGGGGGGACAGGGAAGAACACCGGGGAGCTGTTTTTT. It specifies CASSGGTGKNTGELFF.

CDR3 protein: CASRTTGGNTEAFF. The CDR3 nucleotides are TGTGCCAGCAGGACCACAGGGGGCAACACTGAAGCTTTCTTT. The chain joins TRBV3-1 (or the pseudogene TRBV3-2) to TRBJ1-1; 9 bases match TRBD1. The germline V gene has CDR1 LGHDT and CDR2 YNNKEL (reference sequence). Trimming at V came to 6 bases and at J to 2 bases, leaving 4 bases not matched to a gene. The CDR3 totals 14 residues.

The chain uses TRBV28 and TRBJ1-2; 7 bases map to TRBD1. The V segment lost 7 bases and the J segment 7 bases; nucleotides outside the gene matches: 18. This CDR3 has 16 amino acids. Germline-derived CDR1 and CDR2 are MDHEN and SYDVKM. CDR3: CASNHPNRQGVFGYTF. The CDR3 DNA is TGTGCCAGCAACCACCCCAATCGACAGGGTGTCTTTGGCTACACCTTC.

This clone was detected once. The genes are TRBV7-9 and TRBJ1-2; 11 nucleotides match TRBD1. This CDR3 region has 16 residues. From germline, CDR1 is SEHNR and CDR2 FQNEAQ (reference sequence). V shed 10 bases and J 8 bases; nucleotides not matched to a gene: 18. CDR3 residues: CAIIRTGGSVAGGYTF. The CDR3 DNA reads TGTGCCATCATACGGACAGGGGGCTCTGTAGCGGGGGGCTACACCTTC.

The rearrangement uses TRBV28 and TRBJ1-1; D unresolved. V lost 2 bases and J lost 0, with 10 bases in between. CDR3 length: 15 residues. Germline lookup yields CDR1 MDHEN and CDR2 SYDVKM. The CDR3 loop reads CASSLERSLNTEAFF. DNA for the CDR3: TGTGCCAGCAGTTTAGAGCGCAGCCTGAACACTGAAGCTTTCTTT.

The chain uses TRBV28 and TRBJ2-7, with 9 bases identical to TRBD2. The J segment lost 2 bases and the V segment lost 2 bases, leaving 7 bases of the junction unmatched. There are 16 residues in the CDR3. CDR1 is MDHEN and CDR2 is SYDVKM in the germline V gene. The CDR3 loop is CASSLAGLARPYEQYF. Written as DNA, the CDR3 is TGTGCCAGCAGTTTAGCCGGACTAGCGCGACCCTACGAGCAGTACTTC.

The chain couples TRBV19 to TRBJ2-7, with a weak D call TRBD1 (8 bases). From germline, CDR1 is LNHDA and CDR2 SQIVND (reference sequence). V dropped 3 bases and J dropped 1 base, with 16 bases sitting between them. The CDR3 sequence is 16 residues long. The CDR3 DNA reads as TGTGCCAGTAGTATTTCAACAGGGGGGGGTTCCTACGAGCAGTACTTC. Translated: CASSISTGGGSYEQYF.

This chain joins TRBV11-1 and TRBJ2-5; D gene uncertain. The CDR3 runs 16 residues. CDR1 is SGHAT and CDR2 is FQDESV in the germline V gene (reference sequence). Trimming cost V 3 bases and J 2 bases, with 16 bases left between them. In nucleotides, the CDR3 is TGTGCCAGCAGCTTGGATCGGAGAGATCCACAAGAGACCCAGTACTTC. This sequence encodes CASSLDRRDPQETQYF.

The V gene is TRBV11-3, the J gene TRBJ2-6; D is unclear. CDR1 and CDR2 (germline): SGHNT, YENEEA. Trimming removed 3 bases at V and 0 bases at J, with 12 bases between. The CDR3 has 17 residues. The chain's CDR3 is CASSFSRNFSGANVLTF. For the CDR3, the DNA is TGTGCCAGCAGCTTCTCTCGCAACTTCTCTGGGGCCAACGTCCTGACTTTC.

V gene TRBV24-1 combines with J gene TRBJ1-1; no reliable D call. In germline, CDR1 is KGHDR, CDR2 SFDVKD. CDR3 length: 15 residues. V lost 2 bases to trimming and J lost 2 bases, with 11 bases between them. The CDR3 is CATSDSGTGNTEAFF. CDR3 bases: TGTGCCACCAGTGATTCGGGAACGGGAAACACTGAAGCTTTCTTT.

The J gene is TRBJ2-5, the V gene TRBV18; D uncertain. The germline V and J ends were trimmed by 8 bases and 4 bases, with 11 bases remaining between them. CDR3 length: 12 amino acids. Germline V lookup: CDR1 KGHSH, CDR2 LQKENI. Written as DNA, the CDR3 is TGTGCCAGCGCCTGTTCGGGAGAGACCCAGTACTTC. It yields the protein CASACSGETQYF.

This clone was found once. The chain links TRBV11-1 to TRBJ1-2; 8 nucleotides align to TRBD1. Trimming cost V 5 bases and J 2 bases; bases outside gene matches: 7. This CDR3 contains 15 residues. Per germline, CDR1 SGHAT and CDR2 FQDESV (reference sequence). The CDR3 coding sequence is TGTGCCAGCAGCCCGCCAGGGACAGGCAACTATGGCTACACCTTC. This codes for CASSPPGTGNYGYTF.

CDR3 sequence: CASSSPGIDYGYTF. Here the CDR3 DNA reads TGTGCCAGCAGCTCCCCAGGGATTGACTATGGCTACACCTTC. The chain is built from TRBV5-6 and TRBJ1-2, with D possibly TRBD1 on 5 matching bases. CDR3 length: 14 amino acids. Germline CDR1 is SGHDT and CDR2 is YYEEEE. Trimming removed 3 bases from V and 3 bases from J, with 12 bases in between.